These 28 T cell receptor beta chains share one sample of origin, sequenced in a study of cytomegalovirus exposure and HLA in healthy donors. Clones were sequenced by immunoSEQ multiplex PCR, and TCRdb holds only the in-frame ones, with some missing. The repertoire consists of around 220,000 clones, with around nine tenths occurring once and the leading ten covering approximately 2.9%. Sequencing was carried out using PBMCs. The receptors were sampled from a woman aged 18 to 35 in good health and CMV-seronegative.

This rearrangement joins TRBV7-9 to TRBJ1-1; 9 positions agree with TRBD1. J lost 4 bases, V lost 1 base, and 4 bases had no gene match. CDR1 and CDR2 (germline): SEHNR, FQNEAQ (reference sequence). The CDR3 is 15 residues long. In nucleotides, the CDR3 is TGTGCCAGCAGCTTAGACAGGGGGCCGGGCACTGAAGCTTTCTTT. The encoded protein is CASSLDRGPGTEAFF.

This rearrangement joins TRBV4-3 to TRBJ2-1; the D is unclear. Between the trimmed V and J ends, which lost 0 bases and 13 bases, there was a span of 16 bases. Germline V CDR1 and CDR2: LGHNA, YSLEER. There are 14 residues in the CDR3. CDR3 sequence (DNA): TGCGCCAGCAGCCAAGATTACGCGTCCAGGTTTCAGTTCTTC. It translates to CASSQDYASRFQFF.

The DNA of the CDR3 is TGCGCCAGCAGTCTAGCGGTCCAAGAGACCCAGTACTTC. It codes for CASSLAVQETQYF. J is TRBJ2-5 and V is TRBV4-1; 7 nucleotides agree with TRBD2. Germline V gene data show CDR1 as MGHRA and CDR2 as YSYEKL. CDR3 length equals 13 residues. Trimming cost V 6 bases and J 1 base; bases outside gene matches: 2.

The rearrangement links TRBV30 to TRBJ2-3, with a weak D call TRBD2 (6 bases). The V gene's germline CDR1 is GTSNPN and CDR2 SVGIG (reference sequence). The CDR3 consists of 15 residues. Trimming stripped 7 bases from V and 4 bases from J, with 21 bases between. CDR3 region: CASGDASREADTQYF. The CDR3, as DNA: TGTGCCTCCGGGGATGCGTCTAGGGAGGCAGATACGCAGTATTTT.

J is TRBJ2-7 and V is TRBV5-6; D possibly corresponds to TRBD1 (5 bases). The germline gives CDR1 SGHDT, CDR2 YYEEEE. The V end lost 0 bases, the J end lost 6 bases, and 16 bases lay between the germline ends. CDR3 length: 15 residues. The CDR3 loop is CASSLDRRTPLEQYF. CDR3 DNA: TGTGCCAGCAGCTTGGACAGGCGAACCCCTCTCGAGCAGTACTTC.

The chain is built from TRBV29-1 and TRBJ2-6, with TRBD2 matching 14 bases. Germline CDR1 is SQVTM and CDR2 is ANQGSEA. V shed 7 bases and J 4 bases; nucleotides not matched to a gene: 6. This CDR3 region has 16 residues. CDR3 coding DNA: TGCAGCGCGACTAGCGGGAGGGCCCCCGGGGCCAACGTCCTGACTTTC. It translates to CSATSGRAPGANVLTF.

This sequence joins TRBV27 and TRBJ2-1; a weak D match, TRBD2 (6 bases). Germline CDR1 is MNHEY and CDR2 is SMNVEV (reference sequence). This CDR3 spans 14 amino acids. The V and J ends lost 10 bases and 2 bases respectively, with 15 bases between them. In nucleotides, the CDR3 is TGTGCCACTGGCCTATCGGGGGCCTACAATGAGCAGTTCTTC. Translation: CATGLSGAYNEQFF.

The chain has TRBV9 and TRBJ2-1; TRBD1 matches 7 bases. With 3 bases clipped from V and 10 bases from J, the junction kept 19 bases outside the gene matches. The CDR3 spans 17 residues. CDR1 SGDLS and CDR2 YYNGEE come from the germline V gene. CDR3: CASSARDSQTLGSEQFF. CDR3 DNA sequence: TGTGCCAGCAGCGCCCGGGACAGCCAAACGCTGGGGTCGGAGCAGTTCTTC.

This CDR3 reads CASSFQGYNEQFF. The CDR3 DNA sequence: TGTGCCAGCAGCTTCCAGGGGTACAATGAGCAGTTCTTC. The chain is built from TRBV7-9 and TRBJ2-1, with D perhaps matching TRBD1 (6 bases). Germline lookup yields CDR1 SEHNR and CDR2 FQNEAQ (reference sequence). The CDR3 is 13 amino acids. Deletions cut 3 bases from V and 4 bases from J, with 7 bases between.

The rearrangement joins TRBV28 to TRBJ2-7; 9 positions match TRBD1. The CDR3 extends over 15 amino acids. V trimming: 6 bases; J trimming: 4 bases; junction bases outside the gene matches: 10. Looked up from germline, CDR1 is MDHEN and CDR2 is SYDVKM. The CDR3 spells CASRSTGGAWYEQYF. The CDR3 DNA follows: TGTGCCAGCAGGTCTACAGGGGGCGCTTGGTACGAGCAGTACTTC.

The chain carries TRBV5-1 and TRBJ2-5; 12 bases line up with TRBD1. This CDR3 has 19 amino acids. After removal of 3 bases from V and 4 bases from J, the junction contained 16 bases not matched to a gene. Looked up from germline, CDR1 is SGHRS and CDR2 is YFSETQ. The CDR3 DNA reads TGCGCCAGCAGCTCCGTAGGGACAGGGGGCCCAGCGGGAGGAGAGACCCAGTACTTC. Translation gives CASSSVGTGGPAGGETQYF. The variable domain in full, with the rest retrieved from reference TRBV5-1 and TRBJ2-5, is KAGVTQTPRYLIKTRGQQVTLSCSPISGHRSVSWYQQTPGQGLQFLFEYFSETQRNKGNFPGRFSGRQFSNSRSEMNVSTLELGDSALYLCASSSVGTGGPAGGETQYFGPGTRLLVL.

This chain joins TRBV7-9 and TRBJ2-1; TRBD1 aligns across 7 bases. This CDR3 spans 15 amino acids. Germline assignment: CDR1 SEHNR and CDR2 FQNEAQ (reference sequence). After removal of 4 bases from V and 0 bases from J, the junction contained 3 bases not matched to a gene. CDR3 residues: CASSSEGASYNEQFF. CDR3 coding DNA: TGTGCCAGCAGCTCCGAGGGGGCCTCCTACAATGAGCAGTTCTTC.

This sequence joins TRBV6-5 and TRBJ2-7, with D perhaps TRBD1 (6 bases). From germline, CDR1 is MNHEY and CDR2 SVGAGI. V lost 10 bases to trimming and J lost 0 bases, with 16 bases between them. CDR3 size: 14 residues. The CDR3 bases are TGTGCCACCTCTCAAAGGGGGAACTCCTACGAGCAGTACTTC. It specifies CATSQRGNSYEQYF.

The rearrangement uses TRBV11-2 and TRBJ2-7, with TRBD1 matching 8 bases. The ends lost 1 base at V and 2 bases at J; junction bases unmatched: 4. The CDR3 spans 15 residues. The germline V gene has CDR1 SGHAT and CDR2 FQNNGV. The CDR3 region has the DNA TGTGCCAGCAGCTTAGGGCAGGGGGCCGCCTACGAGCAGTACTTC. It specifies CASSLGQGAAYEQYF.

This chain links TRBV9 with TRBJ1-5; D may be TRBD1 (5 bases). CDR1 SGDLS and CDR2 YYNGEE come from the germline V gene. V was cut by 3 bases and J by 7 bases, with 11 bases left in between. This CDR3 is built from 13 residues. As DNA, the CDR3 is TGTGCCAGCAGCGCAGGGATTGAGCAGCCCCAGCATTTT. Translated: CASSAGIEQPQHF.

The chain combines TRBV30 with TRBJ1-1, with a weak D call TRBD1 (6 bases). Germline V gene lookup returns CDR1 GTSNPN and CDR2 SVGIG (reference sequence). This CDR3 contains 12 residues. V was trimmed by 2 bases and J by 6 bases, leaving 10 bases between them. CDR3 region: CAWSTGTSEAFF. Written as DNA, the CDR3 is TGTGCCTGGAGTACAGGGACGTCTGAAGCTTTCTTT.

The chain carries TRBV7-9 and TRBJ2-5, with a weak D call TRBD1 (5 bases). Germline-derived CDR1 and CDR2 are SEHNR and FQNEAQ (reference sequence). The CDR3 spans 14 residues. V was clipped by 5 bases and J by 3 bases, with 13 bases between them. CDR3 region: CASSSRVNKETQYF. CDR3 bases: TGTGCCAGCAGCAGCAGGGTAAATAAAGAGACCCAGTACTTC.

The chain uses TRBV7-2 and TRBJ2-2; TRBD1 might be the D (7 bases). V was pared by 2 bases and J by 5 bases, with 12 bases between. The germline gives CDR1 SGHTA, CDR2 FQGNSA. CDR3 length: 15 residues. The CDR3 nucleotides read TGTGCCAGCAGCTTAAGGGGGCGGGGAACCGGGGAGCTGTTTTTT. Its protein product is CASSLRGRGTGELFF.

J is TRBJ2-1 and V is TRBV28; 8 bases align to TRBD1. Germline V gives CDR1 MDHEN, CDR2 SYDVKM. The CDR3 covers 14 residues. The trim removed 6 bases at V and 5 bases at J, leaving 6 bases unmatched. CDR3 sequence reads: CASSHQGQDNEQFF. CDR3 in DNA: TGTGCCAGCAGCCATCAGGGACAGGACAATGAGCAGTTCTTC.

V gene TRBV28 combines with J gene TRBJ1-1; 9 positions agree with TRBD1. V shed 5 bases, J shed 1 base, and the junction held 5 bases outside the gene matches. CDR1 is MDHEN and CDR2 is SYDVKM in the germline V gene. There are 15 residues in the CDR3. The DNA for the CDR3 is TGTGCCAGCAGTCCTTGGACAGGGGAGAACACTGAAGCTTTCTTT. This gives the protein CASSPWTGENTEAFF.

The chain uses TRBV29-1 and TRBJ1-1; no firm D call. Per the germline V gene, CDR1 is SQVTM and CDR2 is ANQGSEA. The CDR3 runs to 13 residues. Deletions cut 2 bases from V and 0 bases from J, with 7 bases between. This CDR3 is CSVETPLNTEAFF. For the CDR3, the DNA is TGCAGCGTTGAAACACCGCTGAACACTGAAGCTTTCTTT. Full variable domain (outside the CDR3, taken from reference TRBV29-1 and TRBJ1-1): SAVISQKPSRDICQRGTSLTIQCQVDSQVTMMFWYRQQPGQSLTLIATANQGSEATYESGFVIDKFPISRPNLTFSTLTVSNMSPEDSSIYLCSVETPLNTEAFFGQGTRLTVV.

The chain is built from TRBV6-5 and TRBJ1-2, with a possible D match to TRBD1 (5 bases). The germline V gene has CDR1 MNHEY and CDR2 SVGAGI. V lost 6 bases and J lost 7, with 18 bases in between. The CDR3 extends over 14 amino acids. CDR3 residues: CASRRVGQGSGYTF. The CDR3 coding sequence is TGTGCCAGCAGAAGGGTCGGGCAGGGAAGTGGCTACACCTTC.

The chain's CDR3 is CASSSAGTSGPSNNEQFF. The CDR3 DNA is TGTGCCAGCAGTTCAGCCGGGACTAGCGGGCCCTCGAACAATGAGCAGTTCTTC. V and J are TRBV27 and TRBJ2-1; 12 bases map to TRBD2. Germline V gives CDR1 MNHEY, CDR2 SMNVEV (reference sequence). V was clipped by 4 bases and J by 5 bases; unmatched bases: 12. This CDR3 region has 18 residues.

The chain uses TRBV6-5 and TRBJ2-3, with a weak D call TRBD1 (6 bases). Germline-derived CDR1 and CDR2 are MNHEY and SVGAGI. The germline V and J ends were trimmed by 6 bases and 4 bases, with 17 bases remaining between them. The length of the CDR3 is 15 residues. The CDR3 loop is CASSPGQSRADTQYF. CDR3 DNA: TGTGCCAGCAGCCCTGGACAGTCGAGGGCAGATACGCAGTATTTT.

The chain employs TRBV14 and TRBJ1-1; 7 bases line up with TRBD1. Unmatched junction bases numbered 6, after V lost 2 bases and J lost 3 bases. Germline-derived CDR1 and CDR2 are SGHDN and FVKESK. The length of the CDR3 is 15 residues. The CDR3 protein is CASSQRTGAYTEAFF. CDR3 sequence (DNA): TGTGCCAGCAGCCAAAGAACAGGGGCTTACACTGAAGCTTTCTTT.

The chain links TRBV19 to TRBJ2-7; 9 nucleotides line up with TRBD1. Unmatched junction bases numbered 5, after V lost 6 bases and J lost 5 bases. The CDR3 spans 13 residues. The germline V gene has CDR1 LNHDA and CDR2 SQIVND (reference sequence). CDR3 bases: TGTGCCAGTAGCTCCGGGACAGGGAACGAGCAGTACTTC. This gives the protein CASSSGTGNEQYF.

J is TRBJ2-7 and V is TRBV19; 7 bases fit TRBD1. Trimming at V came to 5 bases and at J to 4 bases, leaving 8 bases not matched to a gene. The CDR3 loop spans 14 amino acids. Germline-derived CDR1 and CDR2 are LNHDA and SQIVND (reference sequence). CDR3 sequence (DNA): TGTGCCAGTAGTCCATCCGGGACAGCATACGAGCAGTACTTC. Translated, it gives CASSPSGTAYEQYF.

This chain joins TRBV5-4 and TRBJ2-5, with TRBD1 identical over 9 bases. This CDR3 contains 13 residues. Germline values: CDR1 SGHNT, CDR2 YYREEE (reference sequence). V shed 4 bases, J shed 4 bases, and the junction held 2 bases outside the gene matches. This chain's CDR3 is CASSQGQGETQYF. Written as DNA, the CDR3 is TGTGCCAGCAGCCAGGGACAGGGAGAGACCCAGTACTTC.